This entry concerns a single TCR beta chain. The antigen is unknown. Built from TCR beta cDNA, the libraries had unique molecular identifiers in them. cDNA molecules numbering some 500,000 came from roughly 1.1 to 9.2 million T cells. TCRdb independently ran MiXCR on the PCR reads; one entry per CDR3 protein. The sample holds roughly 200,000 distinct CDR3 sequences, roughly 30% seen once. The ends were cut back, 5 bases at V and 4 bases at J, with 14 bases in the middle. This CDR3 has 13 amino acids. Germline CDR1 DFQATT, CDR2 SNEGSKA (reference sequence). These data are taken from a study of post-analysis software for immune sequencing data. Whole-study context: In terms of disease course, relapsing-remitting, secondary progressive and progressive-relapsing multiple sclerosis were included. Study findings and constraints: Relative to controls, patients had 4 or 5 TRBV segments at higher frequency, with TRBV5-6, TRBV5-1 and TRBV20-1 among these. Significantly lower normalized Chao1 diversity was found in patients with multiple sclerosis relative to controls.

The receptor was isolated from a girl aged 2-17 years with multiple sclerosis. The chain combines TRBV20-1 with TRBJ1-1, with D possibly TRBD1 on 5 matching bases. Sequencing was carried out using blood. The chain's CDR3 is CSAQGPGGTEAFF. The CDR3 coding sequence is TGCAGTGCTCAAGGACCGGGGGGCACTGAAGCTTTCTTT.